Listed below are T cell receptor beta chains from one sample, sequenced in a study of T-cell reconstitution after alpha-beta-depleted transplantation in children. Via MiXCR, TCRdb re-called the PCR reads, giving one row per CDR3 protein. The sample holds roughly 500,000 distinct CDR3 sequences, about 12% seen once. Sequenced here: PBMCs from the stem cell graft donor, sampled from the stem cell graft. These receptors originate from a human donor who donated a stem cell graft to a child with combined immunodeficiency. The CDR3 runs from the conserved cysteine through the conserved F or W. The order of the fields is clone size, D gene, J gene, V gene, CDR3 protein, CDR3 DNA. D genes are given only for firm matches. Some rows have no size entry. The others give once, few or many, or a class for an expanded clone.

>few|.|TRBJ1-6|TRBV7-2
CASSLGLTYQPLHF
TGTGCCAGCAGCTTAGGTCTTACTTACCAACCCCTCCACTTT
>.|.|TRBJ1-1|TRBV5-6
CASSLMGGLRTEAFF
TGTGCCAGCAGCTTGATGGGGGGCTTGCGGACTGAAGCTTTCTTT
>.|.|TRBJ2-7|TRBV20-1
CSARDRTRAYEQYF
TGCAGTGCTAGAGACCGGACACGGGCCTACGAGCAGTACTTC
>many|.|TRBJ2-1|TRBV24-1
CATSDLPDEQFF
TGTGCCACCAGTGATTTGCCGGATGAGCAGTTCTTC
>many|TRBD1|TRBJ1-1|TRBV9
CASSVVGTATEAFF
TGTGCCAGCAGCGTAGTGGGGACAGCCACTGAAGCTTTCTTT
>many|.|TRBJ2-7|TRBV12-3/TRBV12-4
CASSTGTGYEQYF
TGTGCCAGCAGTACCGGGACCGGCTACGAGCAGTACTTC
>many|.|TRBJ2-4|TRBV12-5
CASGLTQSNLAKNIQYF
TGTGCTAGTGGTTTGACTCAAAGCAACCTAGCCAAAAACATTCAGTACTTC
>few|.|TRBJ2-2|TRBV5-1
CASSLRLDGELFF
TGCGCCAGCAGTTTGAGATTGGACGGGGAGCTGTTTTTT
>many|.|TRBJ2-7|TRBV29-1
CSACTVSYEQYF
TGCAGCGCCTGTACCGTCTCCTACGAGCAGTACTTC
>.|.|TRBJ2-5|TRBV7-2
CASSLHGGRQETQYF
TGTGCCAGCAGTCTTCACGGGGGGCGGCAAGAGACCCAGTACTTC
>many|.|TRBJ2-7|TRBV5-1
CASSYDYLEQYF
TGCGCCAGCAGCTATGACTACCTCGAGCAGTACTTC
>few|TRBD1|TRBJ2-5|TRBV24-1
CATSDFRGQETQYF
TGTGCCACCAGTGATTTCAGGGGGCAAGAGACCCAGTACTTC
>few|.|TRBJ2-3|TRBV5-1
CASRADASTDTQYF
TGCGCCAGCAGAGCCGACGCTAGCACAGATACGCAGTATTTT
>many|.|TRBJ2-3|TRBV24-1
CATSESRQASTDTQYF
TGTGCCACCAGTGAATCCCGACAGGCTAGCACAGATACGCAGTATTTT
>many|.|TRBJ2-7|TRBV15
CATSSHDGGAYEQYF
TGTGCCACCAGCAGTCATGACGGAGGGGCTTACGAGCAGTACTTC
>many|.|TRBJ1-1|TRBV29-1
CSVGHPNTEAFF
TGCAGCGTTGGACACCCGAACACTGAAGCTTTCTTT
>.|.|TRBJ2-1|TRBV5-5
CASSSPERDNEQFF
TGTGCCAGCAGCTCCCCCGAGAGGGACAATGAGCAGTTCTTC
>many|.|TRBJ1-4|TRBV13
CASTSRGAPNEKLFF
TGTGCCAGCACCTCGAGGGGGGCCCCTAATGAAAAACTGTTTTTT
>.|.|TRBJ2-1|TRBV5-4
CASSGPTNEQFF
TGTGCCAGCTCGGGACCGACGAATGAGCAGTTCTTC
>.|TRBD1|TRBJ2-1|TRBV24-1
CATRDRGIDPPYNEQFF
TGTGCCACCCGGGACAGGGGGATAGACCCCCCCTACAATGAGCAGTTCTTC
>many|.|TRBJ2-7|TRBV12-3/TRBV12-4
CASRGGTEGVYEQYF
TGTGCCAGCAGGGGGGGGACAGAAGGGGTCTACGAGCAGTACTTC
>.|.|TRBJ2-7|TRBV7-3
CASSSLGGGSFNEQYF
TGTGCCAGCAGCTCGCTCGGGGGCGGGAGTTTCAACGAGCAGTACTTC
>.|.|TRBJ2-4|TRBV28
CASSTRTGVVSKNIQYF
TGTGCCAGCAGTACCCGGACTGGTGTGGTTTCCAAAAACATTCAGTACTTC
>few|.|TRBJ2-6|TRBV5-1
CASSLSPSGANVLTF
TGCGCCAGCAGCTTGAGTCCCTCTGGGGCCAACGTCCTGACTTTC
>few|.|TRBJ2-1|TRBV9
CASSPQDNEQFF
TGTGCCAGCAGCCCCCAAGACAATGAGCAGTTCTTC
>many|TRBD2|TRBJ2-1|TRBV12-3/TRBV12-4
CASSLRASGSRYEQFF
TGTGCCAGCAGTTTAAGGGCTAGCGGGTCAAGGTATGAGCAGTTCTTC
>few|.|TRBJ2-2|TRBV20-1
CSARDPGRDTGELFF
TGCAGTGCTAGAGATCCGGGCCGGGACACCGGGGAGCTGTTTTTT
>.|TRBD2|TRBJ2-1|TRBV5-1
CASSEGLAGVEQFF
TGCGCCAGCAGCGAGGGACTAGCGGGTGTTGAGCAGTTCTTC
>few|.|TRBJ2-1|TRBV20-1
CSLSGTSSYNEQFF
TGCAGTCTTAGCGGAACGAGCTCCTACAATGAGCAGTTCTTC
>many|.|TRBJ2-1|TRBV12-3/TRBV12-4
CASKFGGGEQFF
TGTGCCAGCAAGTTCGGTGGAGGAGAGCAGTTCTTC
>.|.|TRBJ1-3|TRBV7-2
CASSTVVGPGNTIYF
TGTGCCAGCAGCACCGTGGTAGGCCCTGGAAACACCATATATTTT
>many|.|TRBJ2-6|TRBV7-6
CASSQGFSGANVLTF
TGTGCCAGCAGCCAGGGATTCTCTGGGGCCAACGTCCTGACTTTC
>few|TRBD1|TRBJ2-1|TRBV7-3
CASSLKGTGDYNEQFF
TGTGCCAGCAGCTTAAAAGGGACAGGGGATTACAATGAGCAGTTCTTC
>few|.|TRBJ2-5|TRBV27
CASSPGWVSQLYQETQYF
TGTGCCAGCAGTCCCGGCTGGGTCAGCCAGTTGTACCAAGAGACCCAGTACTTC
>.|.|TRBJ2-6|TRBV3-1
CATAPETGANVLTF
TGTGCCACCGCGCCGGAAACTGGGGCCAACGTCCTGACTTTC
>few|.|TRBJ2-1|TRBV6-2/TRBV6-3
CASSWGIEQFF
TGTGCCAGCAGCTGGGGGATTGAGCAGTTCTTC
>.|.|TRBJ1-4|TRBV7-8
CASSPASTNEKLFF
TGTGCCAGCAGCCCGGCTTCGACTAATGAAAAACTGTTTTTT
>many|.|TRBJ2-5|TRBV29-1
CSAEGGETQYF
TGCAGCGCCGAAGGTGGCGAGACCCAGTACTTC
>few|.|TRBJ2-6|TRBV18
CASSPPPWQEHSGANVLTF
TGTGCCAGCTCACCACCCCCTTGGCAGGAGCACTCTGGGGCCAACGTCCTGACTTTC
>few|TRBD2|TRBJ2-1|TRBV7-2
CASSVLAGGYNEQFF
TGTGCCAGCAGCGTACTAGCGGGAGGTTACAATGAGCAGTTCTTC
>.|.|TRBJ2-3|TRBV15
CATSGSSSSTDTQYF
TGTGCCACCAGCGGTTCTAGCAGCAGCACAGATACGCAGTATTTT
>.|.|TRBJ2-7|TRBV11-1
CASTRTPTYEQYF
TGTGCCAGCACGAGGACACCGACCTACGAGCAGTACTTC
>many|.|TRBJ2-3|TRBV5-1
CASAVGYGTDTQYF
TGCGCCAGCGCTGTCGGTTATGGCACAGATACGCAGTATTTT
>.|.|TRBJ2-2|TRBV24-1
CATRGDSLRGTETGELFF
TGTGCCACCAGAGGCGACTCCCTCCGCGGGACAGAGACCGGGGAGCTGTTTTTT
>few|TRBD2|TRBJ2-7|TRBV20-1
CSARDITGGPNEQYF
TGCAGTGCTAGAGATATCACGGGAGGGCCAAACGAGCAGTACTTC
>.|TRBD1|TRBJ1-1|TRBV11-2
CASTLRGDRPRMNTEAFF
TGTGCCAGCACCCTTAGGGGGGACAGGCCGCGAATGAACACTGAAGCTTTCTTT
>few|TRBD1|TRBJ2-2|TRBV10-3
CAIGPGQGAAGELFF
TGTGCCATCGGGCCGGGACAGGGGGCAGCCGGGGAGCTGTTTTTT
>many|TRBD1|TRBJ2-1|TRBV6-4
CASSPLLLGTGFRSSYNEQFF
TGTGCCAGCAGTCCTCTCCTCCTCGGGACAGGGTTTCGAAGCTCCTACAATGAGCAGTTCTTC
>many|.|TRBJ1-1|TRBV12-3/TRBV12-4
CASSSGNTEAFF
TGTGCCAGCAGTTCAGGGAACACTGAAGCTTTCTTT
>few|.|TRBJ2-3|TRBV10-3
CAIWRGADTQYF
TGTGCCATCTGGAGGGGGGCAGATACGCAGTATTTT
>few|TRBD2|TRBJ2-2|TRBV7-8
CASSFLAGGFGTGELFF
TGTGCCAGCAGCTTTCTAGCGGGAGGGTTCGGCACCGGGGAGCTGTTTTTT